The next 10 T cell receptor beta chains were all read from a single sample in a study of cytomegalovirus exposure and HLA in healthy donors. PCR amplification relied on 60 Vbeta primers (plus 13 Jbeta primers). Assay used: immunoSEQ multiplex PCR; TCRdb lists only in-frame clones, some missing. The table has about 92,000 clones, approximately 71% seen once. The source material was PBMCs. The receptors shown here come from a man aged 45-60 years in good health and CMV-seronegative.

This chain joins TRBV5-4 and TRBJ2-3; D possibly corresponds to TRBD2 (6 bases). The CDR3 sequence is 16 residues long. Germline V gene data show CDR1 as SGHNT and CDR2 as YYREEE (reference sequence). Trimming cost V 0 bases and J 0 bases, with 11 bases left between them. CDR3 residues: CASSLGPGTSTDTQYF. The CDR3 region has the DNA TGTGCCAGCAGCTTGGGCCCAGGGACTAGCACAGATACGCAGTATTTT.

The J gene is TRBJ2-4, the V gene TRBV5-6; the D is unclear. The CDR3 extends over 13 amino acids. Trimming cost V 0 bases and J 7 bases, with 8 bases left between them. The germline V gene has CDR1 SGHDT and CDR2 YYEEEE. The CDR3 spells CASSLDSRNIQYF. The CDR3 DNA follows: TGTGCCAGCAGCTTGGATTCCAGGAACATTCAGTACTTC.

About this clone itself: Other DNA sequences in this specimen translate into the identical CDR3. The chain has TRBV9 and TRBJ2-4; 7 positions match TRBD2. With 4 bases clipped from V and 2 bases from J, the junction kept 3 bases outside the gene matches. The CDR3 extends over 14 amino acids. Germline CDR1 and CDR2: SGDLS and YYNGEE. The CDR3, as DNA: TGTGCCAGCAGCCCGGGACTAACCAAAAACATTCAGTACTTC. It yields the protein CASSPGLTKNIQYF.

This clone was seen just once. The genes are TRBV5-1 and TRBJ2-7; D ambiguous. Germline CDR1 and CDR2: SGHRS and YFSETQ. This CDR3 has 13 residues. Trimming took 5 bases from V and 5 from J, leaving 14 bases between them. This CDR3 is CASRLTYSHEQYF. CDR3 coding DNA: TGCGCCAGCAGGTTGACTTATTCCCACGAGCAGTACTTC.

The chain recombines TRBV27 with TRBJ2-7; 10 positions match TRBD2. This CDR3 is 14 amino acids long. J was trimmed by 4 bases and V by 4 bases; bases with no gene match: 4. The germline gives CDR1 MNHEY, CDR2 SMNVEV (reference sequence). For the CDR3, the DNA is TGTGCCAGCAGTTCCCTAGCGGGAGAGTACGAGCAGTACGTC. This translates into CASSSLAGEYEQYV.

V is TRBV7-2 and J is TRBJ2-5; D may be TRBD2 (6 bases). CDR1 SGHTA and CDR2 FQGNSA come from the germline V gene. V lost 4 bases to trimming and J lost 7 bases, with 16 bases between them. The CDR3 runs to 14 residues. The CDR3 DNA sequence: TGTGCCAGCAGCTCAGAGCGGGTCCGATCGACCCAGTACTTC. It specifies CASSSERVRSTQYF.

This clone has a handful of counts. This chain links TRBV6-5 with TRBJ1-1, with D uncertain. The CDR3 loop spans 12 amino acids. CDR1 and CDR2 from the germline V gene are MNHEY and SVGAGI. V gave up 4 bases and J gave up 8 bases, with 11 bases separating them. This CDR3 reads CASSSLSLEAFF. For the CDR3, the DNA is TGTGCCAGCAGTTCCCTAAGCCTGGAAGCTTTCTTT.

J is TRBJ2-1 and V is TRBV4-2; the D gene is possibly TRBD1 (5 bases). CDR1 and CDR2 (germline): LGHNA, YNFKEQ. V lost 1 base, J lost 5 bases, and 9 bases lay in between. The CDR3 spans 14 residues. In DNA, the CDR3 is TGTGCCAGCAGCCAAGCGAACAGGAACAATGAGCAGTTCTTC. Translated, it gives CASSQANRNNEQFF.

The CDR3 DNA reads TGTGCCAGCAGCCCAGGACAGGGGATAAGCACAGATACGCAGTATTTT. Translating it yields CASSPGQGISTDTQYF. The J gene is TRBJ2-3, the V gene TRBV6-6; 9 nucleotides match TRBD1. The CDR3 length is 16 residues. Germline CDR1 reads MNHNY; CDR2 reads SVGAGI (reference sequence). The trim removed 6 bases at V and 0 bases at J, leaving 7 bases unmatched.

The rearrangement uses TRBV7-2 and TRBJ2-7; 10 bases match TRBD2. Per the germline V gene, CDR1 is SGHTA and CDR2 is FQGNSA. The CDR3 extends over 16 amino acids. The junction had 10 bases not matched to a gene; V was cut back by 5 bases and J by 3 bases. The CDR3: CASSLYIAGGFYEQYF. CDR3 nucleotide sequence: TGTGCCAGCAGCCTATATATAGCGGGGGGTTTCTACGAGCAGTACTTC.